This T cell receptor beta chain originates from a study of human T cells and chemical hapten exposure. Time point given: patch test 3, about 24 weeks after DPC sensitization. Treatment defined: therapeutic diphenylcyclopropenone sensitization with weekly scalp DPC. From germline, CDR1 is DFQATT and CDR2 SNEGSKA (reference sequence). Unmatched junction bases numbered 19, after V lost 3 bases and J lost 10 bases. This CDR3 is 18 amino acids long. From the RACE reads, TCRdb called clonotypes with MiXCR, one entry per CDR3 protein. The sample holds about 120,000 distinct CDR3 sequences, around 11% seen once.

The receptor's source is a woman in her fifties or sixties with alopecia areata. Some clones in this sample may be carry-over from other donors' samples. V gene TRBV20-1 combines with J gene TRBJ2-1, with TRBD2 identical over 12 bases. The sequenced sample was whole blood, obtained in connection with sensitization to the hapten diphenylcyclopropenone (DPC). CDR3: CSARATSGSLEESREQFF. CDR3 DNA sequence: TGCAGTGCTAGGGCGACTAGCGGGAGCCTAGAAGAGAGTCGGGAGCAGTTCTTC.